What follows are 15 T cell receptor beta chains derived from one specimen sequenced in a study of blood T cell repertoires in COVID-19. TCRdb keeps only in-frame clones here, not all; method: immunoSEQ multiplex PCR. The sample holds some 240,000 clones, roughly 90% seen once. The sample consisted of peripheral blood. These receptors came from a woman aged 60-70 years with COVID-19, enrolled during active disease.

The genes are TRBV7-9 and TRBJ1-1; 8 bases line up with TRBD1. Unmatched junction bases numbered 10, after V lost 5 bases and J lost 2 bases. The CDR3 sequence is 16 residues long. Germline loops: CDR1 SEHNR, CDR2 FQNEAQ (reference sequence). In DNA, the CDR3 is TGTGCCAGCAGCCCGAAACGACAGGGGCAAAACACTGAAGCTTTCTTT. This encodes CASSPKRQGQNTEAFF.

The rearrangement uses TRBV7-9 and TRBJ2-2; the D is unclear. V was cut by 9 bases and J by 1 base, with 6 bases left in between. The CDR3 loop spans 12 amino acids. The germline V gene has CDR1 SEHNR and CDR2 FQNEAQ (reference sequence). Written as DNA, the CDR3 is TGTGCCAGTTCCTGGAACACCGGGGAGCTGTTTTTT. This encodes CASSWNTGELFF.

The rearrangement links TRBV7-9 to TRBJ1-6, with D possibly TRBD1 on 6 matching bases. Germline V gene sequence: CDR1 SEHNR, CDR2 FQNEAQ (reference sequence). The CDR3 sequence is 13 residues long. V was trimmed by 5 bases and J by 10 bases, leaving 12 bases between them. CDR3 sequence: CASSPTGNSPLHF. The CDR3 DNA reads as TGTGCCAGCAGCCCTACAGGGAACTCACCCCTCCACTTT.

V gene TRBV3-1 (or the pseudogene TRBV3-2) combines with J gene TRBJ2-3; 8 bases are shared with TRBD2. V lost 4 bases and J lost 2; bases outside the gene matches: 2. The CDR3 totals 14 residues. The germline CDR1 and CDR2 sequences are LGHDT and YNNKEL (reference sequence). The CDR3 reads CASSLAGITDTQYF. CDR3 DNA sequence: TGTGCCAGCAGCCTAGCGGGGATCACAGATACGCAGTATTTT.

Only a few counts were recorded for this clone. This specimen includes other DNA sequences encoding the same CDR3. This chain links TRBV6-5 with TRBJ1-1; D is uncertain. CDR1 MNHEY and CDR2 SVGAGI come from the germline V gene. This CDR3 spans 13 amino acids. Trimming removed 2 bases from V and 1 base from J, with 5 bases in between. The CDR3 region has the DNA TGTGCCAGCAGTTACGCAGGGAACACTGAAGCTTTCTTT. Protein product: CASSYAGNTEAFF.

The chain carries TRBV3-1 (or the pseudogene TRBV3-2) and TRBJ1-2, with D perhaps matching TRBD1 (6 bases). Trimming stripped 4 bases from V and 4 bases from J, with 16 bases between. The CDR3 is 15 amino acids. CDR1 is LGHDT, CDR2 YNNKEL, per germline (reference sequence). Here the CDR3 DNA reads TGTGCCAGCAGCCCCAGAGGGACACCACTCTATGGCTACACCTTC. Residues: CASSPRGTPLYGYTF.

As DNA, the CDR3 is TGTGCCAGCAGTTACTCCTTAGGACAGGTTTCCTACGAGCAGTACTTC. Protein: CASSYSLGQVSYEQYF. This sequence joins TRBV6-2 or TRBV6-3 and TRBJ2-7; 7 bases agree with TRBD1. Germline V gives CDR1 MNHEY, CDR2 SVGEGT. The J segment lost 1 base and the V segment lost 0 bases, leaving 6 bases of the junction unmatched. CDR3 length: 16 residues.

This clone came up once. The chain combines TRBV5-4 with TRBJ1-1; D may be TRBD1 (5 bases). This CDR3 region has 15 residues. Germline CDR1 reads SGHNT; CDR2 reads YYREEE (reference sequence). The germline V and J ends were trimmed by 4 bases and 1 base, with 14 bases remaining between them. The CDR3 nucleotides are TGTGCCAGCAGCCCAGCCGGGGGTAGGAACACTGAAGCTTTCTTT. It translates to CASSPAGGRNTEAFF.

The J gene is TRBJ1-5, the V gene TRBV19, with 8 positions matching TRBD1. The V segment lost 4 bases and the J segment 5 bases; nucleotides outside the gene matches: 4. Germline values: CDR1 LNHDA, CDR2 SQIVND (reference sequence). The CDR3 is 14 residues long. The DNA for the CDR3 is TGTGCCAGTAGTACCGGGACAGGTTATCAGCCCCAGCATTTT. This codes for CASSTGTGYQPQHF.

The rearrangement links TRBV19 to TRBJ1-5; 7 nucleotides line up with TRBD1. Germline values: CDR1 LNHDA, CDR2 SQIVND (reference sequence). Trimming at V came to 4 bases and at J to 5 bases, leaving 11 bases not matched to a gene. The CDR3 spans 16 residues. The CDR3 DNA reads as TGTGCCAGTAGTACCTCGGGGACAGCCTCTCATCAGCCCCAGCATTTT. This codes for CASSTSGTASHQPQHF.

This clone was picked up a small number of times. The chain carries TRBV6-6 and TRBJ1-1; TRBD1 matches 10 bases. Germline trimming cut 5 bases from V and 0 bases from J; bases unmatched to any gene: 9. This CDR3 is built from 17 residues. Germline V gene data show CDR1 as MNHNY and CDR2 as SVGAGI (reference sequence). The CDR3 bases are TGTGCCAGCAGTCCTCAGGACAGGGGGGGGATGAACACTGAAGCTTTCTTT. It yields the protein CASSPQDRGGMNTEAFF.

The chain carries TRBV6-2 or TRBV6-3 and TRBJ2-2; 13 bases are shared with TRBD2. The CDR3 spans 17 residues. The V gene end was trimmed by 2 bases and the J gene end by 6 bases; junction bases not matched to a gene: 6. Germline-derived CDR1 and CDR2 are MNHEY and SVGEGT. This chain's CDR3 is CASSYAMGLAGSGELFF. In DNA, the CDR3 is TGTGCCAGCAGTTACGCGATGGGACTAGCGGGGTCCGGGGAGCTGTTTTTT.

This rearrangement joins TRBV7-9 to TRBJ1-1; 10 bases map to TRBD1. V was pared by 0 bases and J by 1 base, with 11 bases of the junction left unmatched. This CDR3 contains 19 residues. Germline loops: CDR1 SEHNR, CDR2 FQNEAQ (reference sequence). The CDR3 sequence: CASSLARGQGDLTNTEAFF. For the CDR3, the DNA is TGTGCCAGCAGCTTAGCGAGAGGACAGGGGGATTTAACGAACACTGAAGCTTTCTTT.

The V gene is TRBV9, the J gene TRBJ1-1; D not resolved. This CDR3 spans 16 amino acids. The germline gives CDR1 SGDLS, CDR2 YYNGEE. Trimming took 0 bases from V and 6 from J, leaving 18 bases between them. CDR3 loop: CASSVVDEGWSPEAFF. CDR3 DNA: TGTGCCAGCAGCGTAGTAGATGAGGGCTGGTCGCCTGAAGCTTTCTTT.

The CDR3 reads CASSEYTDTQYF. CDR3 coding DNA: TGTGCCAGCAGTGAATACACAGATACGCAGTATTTT. This chain joins TRBV6-1 and TRBJ2-3; the D is unclear. The germline V and J ends were trimmed by 2 bases and 2 bases, with 2 bases remaining between them. Germline loops: CDR1 MNHNS, CDR2 SASEGT. The CDR3 runs to 12 residues.